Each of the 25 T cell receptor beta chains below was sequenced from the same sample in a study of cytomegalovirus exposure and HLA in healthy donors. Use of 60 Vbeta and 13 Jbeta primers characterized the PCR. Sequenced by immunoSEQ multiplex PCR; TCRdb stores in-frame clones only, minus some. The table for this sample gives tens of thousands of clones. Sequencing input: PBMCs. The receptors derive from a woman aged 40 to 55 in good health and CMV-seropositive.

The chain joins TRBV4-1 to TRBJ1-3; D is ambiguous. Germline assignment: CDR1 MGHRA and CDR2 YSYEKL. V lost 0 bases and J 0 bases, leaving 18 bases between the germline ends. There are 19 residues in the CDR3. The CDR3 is CASSQDLWWAGSSGNTIYF. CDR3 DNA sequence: TGCGCCAGCAGCCAAGATCTTTGGTGGGCGGGAAGCTCTGGAAACACCATATATTTT.

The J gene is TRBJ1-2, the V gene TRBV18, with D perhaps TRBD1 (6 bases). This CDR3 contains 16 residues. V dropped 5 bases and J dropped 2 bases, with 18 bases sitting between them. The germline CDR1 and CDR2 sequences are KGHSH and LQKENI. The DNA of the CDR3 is TGTGCCAGCTCAGTCGAACAGGGTCCTCTAAACTATGGCTACACCTTC. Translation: CASSVEQGPLNYGYTF. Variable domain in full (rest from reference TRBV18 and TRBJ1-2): NAGVMQNPRHLVRRRGQEARLRCSPMKGHSHVYWYRQLPEEGLKFMVYLQKENIIDESGMPKERFSAEFPKEGPSILRIQQVVRGDSAAYFCASSVEQGPLNYGYTFGSGTRLTVV.

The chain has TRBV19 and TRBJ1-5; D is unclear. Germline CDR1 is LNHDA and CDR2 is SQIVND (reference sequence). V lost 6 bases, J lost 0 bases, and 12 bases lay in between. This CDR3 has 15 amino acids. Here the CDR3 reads CASRTSDFSNQPQHF. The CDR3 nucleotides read TGTGCCAGTAGAACCAGTGACTTTAGCAATCAGCCCCAGCATTTT.

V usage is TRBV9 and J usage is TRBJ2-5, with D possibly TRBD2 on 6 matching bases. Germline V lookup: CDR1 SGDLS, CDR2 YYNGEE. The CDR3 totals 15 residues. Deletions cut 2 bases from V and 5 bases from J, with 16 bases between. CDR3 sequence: CASSVGGGGGETQYF. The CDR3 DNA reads TGTGCCAGCAGCGTCGGTGGGGGAGGCGGGGAGACCCAGTACTTC.

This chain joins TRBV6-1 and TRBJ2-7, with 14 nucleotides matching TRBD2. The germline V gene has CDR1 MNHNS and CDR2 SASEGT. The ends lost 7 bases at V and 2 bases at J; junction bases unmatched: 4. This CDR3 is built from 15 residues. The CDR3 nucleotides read TGTGCCAGCACTGGACTAGCGGGAGGTCCCTACGAGCAGTACTTC. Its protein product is CASTGLAGGPYEQYF.

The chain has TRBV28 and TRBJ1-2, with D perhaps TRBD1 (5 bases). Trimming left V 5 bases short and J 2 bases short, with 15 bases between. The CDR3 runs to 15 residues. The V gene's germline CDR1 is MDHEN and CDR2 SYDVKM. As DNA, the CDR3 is TGTGCCAGCAGTACGCAGTTGACAGTAAACTATGGCTACACCTTC. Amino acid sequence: CASSTQLTVNYGYTF.

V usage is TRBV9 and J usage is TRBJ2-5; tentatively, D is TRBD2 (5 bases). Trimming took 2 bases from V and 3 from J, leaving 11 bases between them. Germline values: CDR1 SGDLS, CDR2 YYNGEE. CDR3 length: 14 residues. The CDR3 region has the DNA TGTGCCAGCAGCGTGGACTTTGGGGAAGAGACCCAGTACTTC. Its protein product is CASSVDFGEETQYF.

CDR3 DNA sequence: TGCGCCAGTTACGCCGGGACAGGGACCACCGGGGAGCTGTTTTTT. Residues: CASYAGTGTTGELFF. This rearrangement joins TRBV5-1 to TRBJ2-2; the match to TRBD1 covers 9 bases. Per the germline V gene, CDR1 is SGHRS and CDR2 is YFSETQ. With V trimmed by 8 bases and J by 4 bases, 9 bases remained unmatched. CDR3 length equals 15 residues.

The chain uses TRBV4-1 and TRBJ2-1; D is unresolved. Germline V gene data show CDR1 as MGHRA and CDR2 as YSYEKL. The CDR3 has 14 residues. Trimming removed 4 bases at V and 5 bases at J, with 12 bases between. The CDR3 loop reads CASSRLGRHNEQFF. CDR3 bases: TGCGCCAGCAGCCGATTGGGCAGGCACAATGAGCAGTTCTTC.

The CDR3 DNA reads TGTGCCTGGAGTGTTTTAGCGGGTCAAGAGACCCAGTACTTC. Its translation: CAWSVLAGQETQYF. V gene TRBV30 combines with J gene TRBJ2-5; 7 nucleotides align to TRBD2. Germline V CDR1 and CDR2: GTSNPN, SVGIG (reference sequence). J was trimmed by 2 bases and V by 0 bases; bases with no gene match: 3. This CDR3 spans 14 amino acids.

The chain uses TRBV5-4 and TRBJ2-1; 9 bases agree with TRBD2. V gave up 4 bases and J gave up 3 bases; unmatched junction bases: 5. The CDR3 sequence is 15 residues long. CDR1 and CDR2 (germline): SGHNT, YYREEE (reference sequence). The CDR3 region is CASSVSGGNYNEQFF. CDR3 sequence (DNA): TGTGCCAGCAGCGTAAGCGGGGGGAACTACAATGAGCAGTTCTTC.

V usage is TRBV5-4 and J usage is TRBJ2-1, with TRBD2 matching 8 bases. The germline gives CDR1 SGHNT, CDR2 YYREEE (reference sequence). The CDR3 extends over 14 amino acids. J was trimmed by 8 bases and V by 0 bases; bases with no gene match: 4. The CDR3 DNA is TGTGCCAGCAGCTTGGCCGGGACTAGGGATGAGCAGTTCTTC. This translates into CASSLAGTRDEQFF.

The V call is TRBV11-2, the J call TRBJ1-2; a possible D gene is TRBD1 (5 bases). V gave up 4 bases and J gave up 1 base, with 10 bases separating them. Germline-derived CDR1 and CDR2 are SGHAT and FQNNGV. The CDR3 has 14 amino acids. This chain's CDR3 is CASSSRQLNYGYTF. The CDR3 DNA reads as TGTGCCAGCAGCTCCCGACAGCTTAACTATGGCTACACCTTC.

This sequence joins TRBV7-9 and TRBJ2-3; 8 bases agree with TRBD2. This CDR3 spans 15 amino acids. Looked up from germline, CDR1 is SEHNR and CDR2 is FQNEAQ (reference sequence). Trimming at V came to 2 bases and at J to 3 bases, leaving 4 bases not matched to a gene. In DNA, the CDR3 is TGTGCCAGCAGCTTACACGGGGGGGATACAGATACGCAGTATTTT. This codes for CASSLHGGDTDTQYF.

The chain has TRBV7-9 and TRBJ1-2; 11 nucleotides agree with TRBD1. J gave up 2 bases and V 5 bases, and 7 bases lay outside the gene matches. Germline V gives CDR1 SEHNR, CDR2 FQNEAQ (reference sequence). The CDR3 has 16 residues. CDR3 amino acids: CASSLNGDRGNYGYTF. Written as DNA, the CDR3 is TGTGCCAGCAGCCTGAATGGGGACAGGGGGAACTATGGCTACACCTTC.

CDR3 nucleotides: TGTGCCAGCAACGGTGCAACTAATGAAAAACTGTTTTTT. As protein: CASNGATNEKLFF. The chain links TRBV6-5 to TRBJ1-4; D ambiguous. The CDR3 extends over 13 amino acids. V was clipped by 7 bases and J by 0 bases, with 6 bases between them. CDR1 is MNHEY and CDR2 is SVGAGI in the germline V gene.

The CDR3 spells CASSGEILYSNQPQHF. CDR3 nucleotides: TGTGCCAGCAGCGGAGAGATTCTATATAGCAATCAGCCCCAGCATTTT. The chain joins TRBV9 to TRBJ1-5, with D unresolved. The CDR3 length is 16 residues. Germline CDR1 is SGDLS and CDR2 is YYNGEE. Trimming cost V 3 bases and J 0 bases, with 13 bases left between them.

The CDR3 protein is CASTRSPAGASGDTQYF. The CDR3 DNA is TGTGCCAGCACGCGCTCCCCAGCGGGGGCCTCCGGAGATACGCAGTATTTT. The genes are TRBV4-2 and TRBJ2-3; the match to TRBD2 covers 8 bases. CDR3 length: 17 residues. Germline lookup yields CDR1 LGHNA and CDR2 YNFKEQ. Unmatched junction bases numbered 17, after V lost 7 bases and J lost 5 bases.

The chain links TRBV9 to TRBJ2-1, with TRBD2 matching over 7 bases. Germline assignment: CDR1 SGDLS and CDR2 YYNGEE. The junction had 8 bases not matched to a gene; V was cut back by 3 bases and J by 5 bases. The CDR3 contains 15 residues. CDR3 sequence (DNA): TGTGCCAGCAGCGCCGGGACTACTACTGACAATGAGCAGTTCTTC. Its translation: CASSAGTTTDNEQFF.

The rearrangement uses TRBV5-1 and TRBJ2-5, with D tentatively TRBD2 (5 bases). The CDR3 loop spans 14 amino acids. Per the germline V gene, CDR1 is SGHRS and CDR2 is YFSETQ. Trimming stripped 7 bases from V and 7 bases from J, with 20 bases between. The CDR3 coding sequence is TGCGCCAGCGAGGACCCTAGAGGGCCAGGGACCCAGTACTTC. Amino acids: CASEDPRGPGTQYF.

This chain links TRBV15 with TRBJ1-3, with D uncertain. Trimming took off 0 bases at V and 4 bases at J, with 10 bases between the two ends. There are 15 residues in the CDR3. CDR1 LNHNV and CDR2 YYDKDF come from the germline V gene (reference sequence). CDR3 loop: CATSRDKGGGNTIYF. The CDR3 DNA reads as TGTGCCACCAGCAGAGATAAGGGAGGGGGAAACACCATATATTTT.

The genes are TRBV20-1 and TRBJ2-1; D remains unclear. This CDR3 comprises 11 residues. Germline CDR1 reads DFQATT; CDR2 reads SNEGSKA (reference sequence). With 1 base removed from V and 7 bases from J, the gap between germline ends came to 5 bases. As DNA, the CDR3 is TGCAGTGCTAGAGCGACAAATGAGCAGTTCTTC. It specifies CSARATNEQFF.

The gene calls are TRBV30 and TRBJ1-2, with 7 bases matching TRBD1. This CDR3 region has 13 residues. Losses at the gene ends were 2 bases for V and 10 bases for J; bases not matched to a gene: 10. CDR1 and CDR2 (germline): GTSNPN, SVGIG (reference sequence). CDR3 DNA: TGTGCCTGGAGTCGGGACAGATTCAATCTCTACACCTTC. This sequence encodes CAWSRDRFNLYTF.

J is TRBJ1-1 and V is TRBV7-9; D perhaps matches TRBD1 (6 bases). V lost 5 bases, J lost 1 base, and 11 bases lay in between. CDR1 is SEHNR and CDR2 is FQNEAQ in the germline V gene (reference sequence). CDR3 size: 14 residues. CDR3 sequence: CASSPGHRNTEAFF. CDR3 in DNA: TGTGCCAGCAGCCCGGGACATCGGAACACTGAAGCTTTCTTT.

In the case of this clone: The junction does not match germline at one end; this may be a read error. CDR3 sequence: CASSYDSSEALF. In nucleotides, the CDR3 is TGCGCCAGCAGTTATGACAGCTCTGAAGCTCTCTTT. The chain has TRBV5-1 and TRBJ1-1; D perhaps matches TRBD1 (5 bases). The CDR3 loop spans 12 amino acids. Germline loops: CDR1 SGHRS, CDR2 YFSETQ.